This TCR beta chain was captured by sequencing in a study of T cells in Graves' hyperthyroidism and ophthalmopathy. RNA transcripts were the template for amplifying TCR beta CDR3 regions. HTBI primers were employed in a first-round RT-PCR of the TCR CDR3. TCRdb itself ran the multiplex PCR reads through MiXCR, one entry per CDR3 protein. This table holds some 620,000 distinct CDR3 sequences, 15% to 20% found once. Germline V gives CDR1 MNHNS, CDR2 SASEGT. V lost 8 bases and J lost 8; bases outside the gene matches: 12. The CDR3 spans 15 residues. The origin of this receptor is a woman between 25 and 40 years old with Graves' hyperthyroidism. The sample was blood. The rearrangement joins TRBV6-1 to TRBJ2-2, with TRBD2 matching over 9 bases. The CDR3 is CASLTLAGRTGELFF. DNA for the CDR3: TGTGCCAGCCTTACCCTAGCGGGACGGACAGGGGAGCTGTTTTTT.